The 3 T cell receptor beta chains presented below share a single source sample, sequenced in a study of OX40 agonist ivuxolimab in advanced cancers. Assay: immunoSEQ multiplex PCR; the TCRdb copy retains only in-frame clones and omits some. This sample has 82,000 or so clones, with approximately 85% found just once. The specimen was CD4+ or CD8+ T cells sorted from blood, collected in a trial of the OX40 agonist ivuxolimab. These receptor sequences come from an adult with an advanced solid tumor such as melanoma, head and neck, liver or kidney cancer.

This sequence joins TRBV7-8 and TRBJ2-3; D may correspond to TRBD1 or TRBD2 (5 bases each). The CDR3 runs to 16 residues. Germline lookup yields CDR1 SGHVS and CDR2 FQNEAQ. V was clipped by 3 bases and J by 2 bases, with 15 bases between them. This CDR3 is CASSFHRGRPTDTQYF. For the CDR3, the DNA is TGTGCCAGCAGCTTCCATCGGGGACGTCCCACAGATACGCAGTATTTT.

The table lists this clone with a few counts. This chain joins TRBV28 and TRBJ1-6; TRBD1 is a possible D gene (6 bases). Germline V CDR1 and CDR2: MDHEN, SYDVKM. Trimming shortened V by 10 bases and J by 7 bases, and 23 bases separated the two germline ends. The CDR3 runs 16 residues. DNA for the CDR3: TGTGCCACACAGGGTTCAGGGGCACGGAGCAATTCACCCCTCCACTTT. It yields the protein CATQGSGARSNSPLHF. The complete variable domain, with remaining parts taken from reference TRBV28 and TRBJ1-6, reads DVKVTQSSRYLVKRTGEKVFLECVQDMDHENMFWYRQDPGLGLRLIYFSYDVKMKEKGDIPEGYSVSREKKERFSLILESASTNQTSMYLCATQGSGARSNSPLHFGNGTRLTVT.

The chain uses TRBV18 and TRBJ2-1; TRBD2 might be the D (6 bases). The CDR3 is 16 amino acids. Germline lookup yields CDR1 KGHSH and CDR2 LQKENI. Between the trimmed V and J ends, which lost 2 bases and 0 bases, there was a span of 11 bases. CDR3 DNA sequence: TGTGCCAGCTCACCATCGAACGGGGGCTCCTACAATGAGCAGTTCTTC. It yields the protein CASSPSNGGSYNEQFF. The full variable domain, rest sourced from reference TRBV18 and TRBJ2-1, is NAGVMQNPRHLVRRRGQEARLRCSPMKGHSHVYWYRQLPEEGLKFMVYLQKENIIDESGMPKERFSAEFPKEGPSILRIQQVVRGDSAAYFCASSPSNGGSYNEQFFGPGTRLTVL.